The rows below give T cell receptor beta chains drawn from one sample of a study of T cells in Graves' hyperthyroidism and ophthalmopathy. TCRdb reprocessed the multiplex PCR reads via MiXCR and lists one record per CDR3 protein. Among 750,000 to 900,000 distinct CDR3 sequences, more than 30% were seen once, and the ten largest hold more than 7%. Specimen: blood. Receptor source: a man aged 18 to 35 with Graves' hyperthyroidism. Both conserved end residues are part of each CDR3. A D gene is named only where the DNA matches it firmly. The size entry is marked missing in some rows and otherwise reads once, few, many or a size class.

CASSLDGGGKPQHF,TGTGCCAGCAGCTTAGATGGGGGGGGAAAGCCCCAGCATTTT,NA,TRBV7-2,TRBJ1-5,NA
CSVEPQNTEAFF,TGCAGCGTTGAACCGCAGAACACTGAAGCTTTCTTT,NA,TRBV29-1,TRBJ1-1,many
CASSEPGIYGYTF,TGTGCCAGCAGTGAACCGGGGATTTATGGCTACACCTTC,NA,TRBV25-1,TRBJ1-2,many
CASSWGWRESYEQYF,TGTGCCAGCAGCTGGGGGTGGCGGGAGTCCTACGAGCAGTACTTC,TRBD2,TRBV4-2,TRBJ2-7,few
CASSVGQGLGGSNQPQHF,TGTGCCAGCAGTGTCGGACAAGGGCTGGGAGGTAGCAATCAGCCCCAGCATTTT,NA,TRBV2,TRBJ1-5,NA
CSASRTGTSQPQHF,TGCAGTGCTTCACGGACAGGGACGAGTCAGCCCCAGCATTTT,TRBD1,TRBV20-1,TRBJ1-5,NA
CAIREGHSGNTIYF,TGTGCCATCCGCGAGGGGCACTCTGGAAACACCATATATTTT,NA,TRBV10-3,TRBJ1-3,many
CASSQRPGITEAFF,TGTGCCAGCAGCCAACGCCCAGGGATCACTGAAGCTTTCTTT,NA,TRBV7-3,TRBJ1-1,NA
CASSSWDRRGHKGKLFF,TGTGCCAGCAGCTCTTGGGACCGACGGGGGCACAAAGGAAAACTGTTTTTT,NA,TRBV7-9,TRBJ1-4,once
CASSQDRGASYNSPLHF,TGCGCCAGCAGCCAAGATCGGGGGGCCTCCTATAATTCACCCCTCCACTTT,NA,TRBV4-3,TRBJ1-6,NA
CSALQAGEVQPQHF,TGCAGTGCCCTACAGGCAGGGGAGGTTCAGCCCCAGCATTTT,NA,TRBV20-1,TRBJ1-5,few
CASSEVYLGGSYEQYF,TGTGCCAGCAGTGAAGTCTATCTGGGAGGTTCCTACGAGCAGTACTTC,NA,TRBV10-3,TRBJ2-7,NA
CASSERGQTQAFF,TGTGCCAGCAGCGAAAGGGGGCAGACCCAAGCTTTCTTT,TRBD1,TRBV7-2,TRBJ1-1,NA
CSVEDLPWGEAFF,TGCAGCGTTGAAGATCTCCCATGGGGGGAAGCTTTCTTT,NA,TRBV29-1,TRBJ1-1,few
CASSTMGAEAFF,TGTGCCAGCAGTACCATGGGCGCTGAAGCTTTCTTT,NA,TRBV12-3/TRBV12-4,TRBJ1-1,many
CASSQAYGSSYEQYF,TGTGCCAGCAGCCAAGCCTACGGGAGCTCCTACGAGCAGTACTTC,NA,TRBV9,TRBJ2-7,once
CSVGTGDGYEQYF,TGCAGCGTTGGGACAGGGGACGGCTACGAGCAGTACTTC,TRBD1,TRBV29-1,TRBJ2-7,NA
CASSGGTDEKLFF,TGTGCCAGCAGCGGCGGGACTGATGAAAAACTGTTTTTT,NA,TRBV7-9,TRBJ1-4,many
CASSRWGAGANVLTF,TGTGCCAGCAGCCGCTGGGGCGCTGGGGCCAACGTCCTGACTTTC,NA,TRBV14,TRBJ2-6,many
CASNLGAEAFF,TGTGCCAGCAACTTAGGTGCTGAAGCTTTCTTT,NA,TRBV6-2/TRBV6-3,TRBJ1-1,many
CASSQEPQGGGNTIYF,TGCGCCAGCAGCCAAGAACCTCAGGGCGGAGGAAACACCATATATTTT,NA,TRBV4-3,TRBJ1-3,NA
CASSPGQGAPGYYGYTF,TGCGCCAGCAGCCCCGGACAGGGGGCCCCCGGTTACTATGGCTACACCTTC,TRBD1,TRBV5-1,TRBJ1-2,NA
CASSQQAVNTEAFF,TGTGCCAGCAGCCAACAGGCCGTGAACACTGAAGCTTTCTTT,NA,TRBV9,TRBJ1-1,NA
CSASNGENTEAFF,TGCAGTGCTAGCAATGGCGAGAACACTGAAGCTTTCTTT,NA,TRBV20-1,TRBJ1-1,many
CASSLGRGQLIRTEAFF,TGTGCCAGCAGCTTAGGACGGGGACAGTTGATTAGGACTGAAGCTTTCTTT,TRBD1,TRBV7-9,TRBJ1-1,few
CASSFGGVTEAFF,TGTGCCAGCAGCTTTGGGGGGGTCACTGAAGCTTTCTTT,NA,TRBV2,TRBJ1-1,many
CASSLPSTDTQYF,TGTGCCAGCAGTCTGCCTAGCACAGATACGCAGTATTTT,NA,TRBV25-1,TRBJ2-3,many
CASSTHLSQPQHF,TGTGCCAGTAGTACCCATCTATCTCAGCCCCAGCATTTT,NA,TRBV19,TRBJ1-5,few
CASTSRLTETQYF,TGTGCCAGCACCTCCAGGCTTACCGAGACCCAGTACTTC,NA,TRBV12-3/TRBV12-4,TRBJ2-5,few
CAISNPGQGADTQYF,TGTGCCATCAGTAATCCGGGACAGGGGGCAGATACGCAGTATTTT,TRBD1,TRBV10-3,TRBJ2-3,NA
CASSPPSLSTNEKLFF,TGTGCCAGCAGCCCTCCGTCCCTTTCGACTAATGAAAAACTGTTTTTT,NA,TRBV11-1,TRBJ1-4,NA
CASSPYTGFAYEQYF,TGTGCCAGCAGCCCGTATACAGGGTTTGCTTACGAGCAGTACTTC,NA,TRBV6-1,TRBJ2-7,NA
CASSRRQGSYEQYF,TGTGCCAGCAGTCGCCGACAGGGATCCTACGAGCAGTACTTC,TRBD1,TRBV12-3/TRBV12-4,TRBJ2-7,few
CASSLVPGNSGNTIYF,TGTGCCAGCAGCTTAGTGCCGGGAAACTCTGGAAACACCATATATTTT,NA,TRBV7-4,TRBJ1-3,NA
CASSLAAAGNTEAFF,TGTGCCAGCAGCTTAGCGGCGGCCGGCAACACTGAAGCTTTCTTT,NA,TRBV7-9,TRBJ1-1,NA
CSVGLGETQYF,TGCAGCGTGGGACTAGGAGAGACCCAGTACTTC,TRBD2,TRBV29-1,TRBJ2-5,many
CSAYRAQETQYF,TGCAGTGCTTACAGGGCCCAAGAGACCCAGTACTTC,NA,TRBV20-1,TRBJ2-5,once
CSASTGDVSAFF,TGCAGTGCTTCGACAGGGGATGTCTCGGCTTTCTTT,TRBD1,TRBV20-1,TRBJ1-1,NA
CASSAFDSNSPLHF,TGTGCCAGCTCAGCGTTCGATTCCAATTCACCCCTCCACTTT,NA,TRBV3-1,TRBJ1-6,few
CASRRSIANTGELFF,TGTGCCAGCAGGAGGAGTATCGCGAACACCGGGGAGCTGTTTTTT,NA,TRBV6-6,TRBJ2-2,few
CAISESPGLPNYGYTF,TGTGCCATCAGTGAGTCTCCGGGACTACCTAACTATGGCTACACCTTC,NA,TRBV10-3,TRBJ1-2,many
CSASAGGPGTGELFF,TGCAGCGCGTCGGCGGGAGGGCCAGGAACCGGGGAGCTGTTTTTT,TRBD2,TRBV29-1,TRBJ2-2,many
CASSLDKRANYGYTF,TGTGCCAGCAGCTTAGATAAGAGGGCTAACTATGGCTACACCTTC,NA,TRBV7-9,TRBJ1-2,few
CASSPEGNTEAFF,TGTGCCAGTAGCCCTGAAGGGAACACTGAAGCTTTCTTT,NA,TRBV19,TRBJ1-1,many
CSARDGAGEYVNTIYF,TGCAGTGCTAGAGATGGGGCAGGGGAGTATGTGAACACCATATATTTT,NA,TRBV20-1,TRBJ1-3,few
CAISEGSGNTIYF,TGTGCCATCAGTGAGGGGTCTGGAAACACCATATATTTT,NA,TRBV10-3,TRBJ1-3,many
CASSLYQGNSEQYF,TGCGCCAGCAGCTTGTATCAGGGGAACAGCGAGCAGTACTTC,NA,TRBV5-1,TRBJ2-7,NA
CASSPVSGTKETQYF,TGTGCCAGCAGCCCGGTCTCCGGGACGAAAGAGACCCAGTACTTC,NA,TRBV7-2,TRBJ2-5,NA
CSARDHNGGDSPLHF,TGCAGTGCTAGAGATCACAACGGGGGGGATTCACCCCTCCACTTT,NA,TRBV20-1,TRBJ1-6,NA
CASSLGESEALF,TGTGCTAGCAGCTTAGGAGAGTCTGAAGCTCTCTTT,NA,TRBV7-7,TRBJ1-1,NA
CASSLTGEGQPQQYF,TGTGCCAGCAGCTTGACAGGGGAGGGTCAGCCCCAGCAGTACTTC,NA,TRBV7-2,TRBJ2-7,NA